Below, 14 T cell receptor beta chains from the same sample are listed, as sequenced in a study of cytomegalovirus exposure and HLA in healthy donors. This PCR relied on a set of 60 Vbeta primers and 13 Jbeta primers. Measured with immunoSEQ multiplex PCR; TCRdb has only the in-frame clones, and not every one. The data hold about 190,000 clones, with approximately 80% observed a single time. The sequencing sample was made of PBMCs. The receptors were sampled from a woman aged 18 to 35 in good health and CMV-seronegative.

V and J are TRBV6-1 and TRBJ2-5; TRBD1 is a possible D gene (8 bases). Germline-derived CDR1 and CDR2 are MNHNS and SASEGT. The CDR3 is 15 residues long. Trimming pared 6 bases from V and 3 bases from J, leaving 17 bases between. The CDR3 protein is CASRYRGGGEETQYF. In nucleotides, the CDR3 is TGTGCCAGCAGATACAGGGGGGGAGGTGAAGAGACCCAGTACTTC.

The V and J genes are TRBV11-2 and TRBJ2-1; 9 positions agree with TRBD2. This CDR3 is 15 amino acids long. V lost 11 bases to trimming and J lost 6 bases; unmatched junction nucleotides: 14. From germline, CDR1 is SGHAT and CDR2 FQNNGV. CDR3 residues: CAVPVAGDWGNEQFF. The CDR3 nucleotides read TGTGCCGTACCTGTAGCGGGAGATTGGGGCAATGAGCAGTTCTTC.

This clone was observed a handful of times. This chain connects TRBV6-1 to TRBJ1-4; D ambiguous. V was pared by 7 bases and J by 5 bases, with 14 bases between. The germline V gene encodes CDR1 MNHNS and CDR2 SASEGT. The CDR3 contains 14 residues. This chain's CDR3 is CASTINRGNEKLFF. CDR3 nucleotides: TGTGCCAGCACTATAAACCGAGGGAATGAAAAACTGTTTTTT.

The chain has TRBV7-6 and TRBJ1-4, with a weak D call TRBD1 (6 bases). V was clipped by 1 base and J by 7 bases, with 16 bases between them. In germline, CDR1 is SGHVS, CDR2 FNYEAQ. CDR3 length: 16 residues. The CDR3 spells CASSLGTTGRSEKLFF. DNA of the CDR3: TGTGCCAGCAGCTTAGGTACTACAGGGAGAAGTGAAAAACTGTTTTTT.

The V and J genes are TRBV18 and TRBJ2-7; 9 bases line up with TRBD1. The length of the CDR3 is 16 residues. Trimming removed 0 bases from V and 0 bases from J; junction bases left unmatched: 3. Looked up from germline, CDR1 is KGHSH and CDR2 is LQKENI. The CDR3 sequence is CASSPPGTGSSYEQYF. CDR3 DNA sequence: TGTGCCAGCTCACCACCTGGGACAGGGAGCTCCTACGAGCAGTACTTC.

In this sample, this clone turned up a few times. The J gene is TRBJ1-1, the V gene TRBV2; 7 bases fit TRBD1. The germline CDR1 and CDR2 sequences are SNHLY and FYNNEI. After removal of 6 bases from V and 4 bases from J, the junction contained 8 bases not matched to a gene. The CDR3 is 14 amino acids. DNA of the CDR3: TGTGCCAGCAGGCAACAGGGGTCGGGCACTGAAGCTTTCTTT. This translates into CASRQQGSGTEAFF.

The chain couples TRBV30 to TRBJ2-3; 7 bases agree with TRBD2. The CDR3 sequence is 14 residues long. CDR1 and CDR2 from the germline V gene are GTSNPN and SVGIG (reference sequence). The V and J ends lost 3 bases and 3 bases, in that order; junction bases with no gene match: 6. Here the CDR3 DNA reads TGTGCCTGGAGCCCTTCGGGGGGAACAGATACGCAGTATTTT. Translating it yields CAWSPSGGTDTQYF.

The rearrangement links TRBV7-8 to TRBJ2-7, with 9 positions matching TRBD2. Germline CDR1 reads SGHVS; CDR2 reads FQNEAQ. Trimming at V came to 7 bases and at J to 1 base, leaving 11 bases not matched to a gene. The CDR3 consists of 16 residues. CDR3 sequence reads: CASKLRGAGGSYEQYF. The CDR3 DNA reads TGTGCCAGCAAGCTGAGGGGAGCGGGAGGTTCCTACGAGCAGTACTTC.

The chain carries TRBV4-1 and TRBJ2-5, with 9 bases matching TRBD1. The CDR3 sequence is 20 residues long. V trimming: 0 bases; J trimming: 6 bases; junction bases outside the gene matches: 20. The germline gives CDR1 MGHRA, CDR2 YSYEKL. CDR3 protein: CASSQDGWGQGEGRGKTQYF. CDR3 in DNA: TGCGCCAGCAGCCAAGATGGCTGGGGACAGGGAGAGGGTCGGGGAAAGACCCAGTACTTC.

The chain employs TRBV9 and TRBJ1-3; D not resolved. V lost 0 bases to trimming and J lost 0 bases, with 7 bases between them. The CDR3 runs to 15 residues. Germline V gives CDR1 SGDLS, CDR2 YYNGEE. The CDR3, as DNA: TGTGCCAGCAGCGTAGGGAGCCACTCTGGAAACACCATATATTTT. This codes for CASSVGSHSGNTIYF. Combining the CDR3 with reference TRBV9 and TRBJ1-3 gives the whole variable domain DSGVTQTPKHLITATGQRVTLRCSPRSGDLSVYWYQQSLDQGLQFLIQYYNGEERAKGNILERFSAQQFPDLHSELNLSSLELGDSALYFCASSVGSHSGNTIYFGEGSWLTVV.

This sequence joins TRBV5-6 and TRBJ1-4; 9 bases are a match to TRBD1. Germline V gives CDR1 SGHDT, CDR2 YYEEEE. This CDR3 is 15 amino acids long. Germline trimming cut 3 bases from V and 8 bases from J; bases unmatched to any gene: 8. CDR3 sequence reads: CASSWTGVRKEKLFF. The CDR3 region has the DNA TGTGCCAGCAGCTGGACAGGGGTGAGGAAAGAAAAACTGTTTTTT.

The chain employs TRBV23-1 and TRBJ2-1; the match to TRBD1 covers 10 bases. TRBV23-1 qualifies as an ORF whose function is uncertain. Germline trimming cut 3 bases from V and 15 bases from J; bases unmatched to any gene: 23. There are 18 residues in the CDR3. The CDR3 sequence: CASSQPTGGGRDYHQRFF. DNA of the CDR3: TGCGCCAGCAGTCAGCCGACAGGGGGCGGCCGGGACTATCACCAACGGTTCTTC.

Only a few counts were recorded for this clone. The DNA of the CDR3 is TGTGCCAGCAGCGCGACTAGCGGGAGAGGGGGGCAAGAGACCCAGTACTTC. Residues: CASSATSGRGGQETQYF. The rearrangement joins TRBV9 to TRBJ2-5, with 12 bases that match TRBD2. CDR1 is SGDLS and CDR2 is YYNGEE in the germline V gene. Trimming removed 3 bases from V and 2 bases from J; junction bases left unmatched: 8. The CDR3 has 17 amino acids.

This chain connects TRBV29-1 to TRBJ2-5, with 7 bases that match TRBD1. Germline V gene data show CDR1 as SQVTM and CDR2 as ANQGSEA. CDR3 length: 14 amino acids. The V gene end was trimmed by 7 bases and the J gene end by 0 bases; junction bases not matched to a gene: 8. The DNA of the CDR3 is TGCAGCGGCGGAGACAGGGTATACCAAGAGACCCAGTACTTC. It yields the protein CSGGDRVYQETQYF. Looking up the rest from reference TRBV29-1 and TRBJ2-5 gives the full variable domain: SAVISQKPSRDICQRGTSLTIQCQVDSQVTMMFWYRQQPGQSLTLIATANQGSEATYESGFVIDKFPISRPNLTFSTLTVSNMSPEDSSIYLCSGGDRVYQETQYFGPGTRLLVL.